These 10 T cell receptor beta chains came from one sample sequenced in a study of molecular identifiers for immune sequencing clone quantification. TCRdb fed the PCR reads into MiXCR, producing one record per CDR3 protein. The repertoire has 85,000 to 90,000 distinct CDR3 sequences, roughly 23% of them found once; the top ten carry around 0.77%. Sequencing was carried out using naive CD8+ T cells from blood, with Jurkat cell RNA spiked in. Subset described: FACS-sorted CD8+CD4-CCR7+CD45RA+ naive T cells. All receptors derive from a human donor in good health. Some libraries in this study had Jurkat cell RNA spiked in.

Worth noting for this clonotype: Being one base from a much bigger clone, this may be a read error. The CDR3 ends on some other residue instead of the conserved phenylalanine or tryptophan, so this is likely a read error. The CDR3 DNA reads TGTGCCAGCAGCTTGTCTGCGAACACCGGGGAGCTGTTTCTT. This sequence encodes CASSLSANTGELFL. The chain uses TRBV5-6 and TRBJ2-2; D not certain. CDR3 length: 14 residues. Germline CDR1 SGHDT, CDR2 YYEEEE. V was trimmed by 1 base and J by 0 bases, leaving 4 bases between them.

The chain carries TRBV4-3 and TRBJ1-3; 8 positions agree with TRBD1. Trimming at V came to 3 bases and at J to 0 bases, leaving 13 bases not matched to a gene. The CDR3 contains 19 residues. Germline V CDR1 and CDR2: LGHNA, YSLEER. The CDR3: CASSQAPTQGAASGNTIYF. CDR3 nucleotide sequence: TGCGCCAGCAGCCAGGCCCCGACTCAGGGGGCTGCCTCTGGAAACACCATATATTTT.

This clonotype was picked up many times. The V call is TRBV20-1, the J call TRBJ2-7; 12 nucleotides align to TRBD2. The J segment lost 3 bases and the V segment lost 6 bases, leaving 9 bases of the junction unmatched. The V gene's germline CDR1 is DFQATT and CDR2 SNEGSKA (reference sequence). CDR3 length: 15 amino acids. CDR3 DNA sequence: TGCAGTGCCCCGGTGGTGACTAGCGGGAGCTACGAGCAGTACTTC. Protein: CSAPVVTSGSYEQYF.

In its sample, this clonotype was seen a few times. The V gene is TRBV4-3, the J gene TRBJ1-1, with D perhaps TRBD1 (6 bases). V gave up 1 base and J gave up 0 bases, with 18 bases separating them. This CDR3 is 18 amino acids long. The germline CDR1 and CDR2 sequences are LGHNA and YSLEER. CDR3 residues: CASSQGPFRQDLNTEAFF. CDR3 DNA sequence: TGCGCCAGCAGCCAAGGCCCCTTCAGACAGGACCTGAACACTGAAGCTTTCTTT.

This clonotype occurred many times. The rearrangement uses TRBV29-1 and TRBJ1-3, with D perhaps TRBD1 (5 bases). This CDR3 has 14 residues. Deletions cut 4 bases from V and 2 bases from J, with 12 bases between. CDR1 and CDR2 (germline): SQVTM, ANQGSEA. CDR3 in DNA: TGCAGCGTTGGGGGCTGGGGAACTGGAAACACCATATATTTT. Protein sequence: CSVGGWGTGNTIYF.

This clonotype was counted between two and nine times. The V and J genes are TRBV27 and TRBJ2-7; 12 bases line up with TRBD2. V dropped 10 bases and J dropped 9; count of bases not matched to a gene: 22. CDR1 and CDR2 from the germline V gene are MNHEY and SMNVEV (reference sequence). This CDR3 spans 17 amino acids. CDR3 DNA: TGTGCCACCCAGACTAGCGGGAGCCGAATCCCGGGGCGAGGGCAGTACTTC. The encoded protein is CATQTSGSRIPGRGQYF.

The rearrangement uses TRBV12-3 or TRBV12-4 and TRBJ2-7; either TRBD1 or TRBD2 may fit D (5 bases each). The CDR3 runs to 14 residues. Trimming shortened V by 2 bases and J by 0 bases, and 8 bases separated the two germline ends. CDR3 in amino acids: CASSLYGASYEQYF. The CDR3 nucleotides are TGTGCCAGCAGTTTATACGGGGCCTCCTACGAGCAGTACTTC.

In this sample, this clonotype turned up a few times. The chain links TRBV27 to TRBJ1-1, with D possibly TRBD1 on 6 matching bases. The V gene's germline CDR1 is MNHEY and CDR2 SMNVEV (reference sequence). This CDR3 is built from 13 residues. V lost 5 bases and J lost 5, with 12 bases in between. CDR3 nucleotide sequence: TGTGCCAGCAGTACAGGGTTCGGAACTGAAGCTTTCTTT. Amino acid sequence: CASSTGFGTEAFF.

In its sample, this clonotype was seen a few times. The CDR3 protein is CASSITTGGQPQHF. As DNA, the CDR3 is TGTGCCAGTAGTATAACAACAGGGGGGCAGCCCCAGCATTTT. The chain couples TRBV19 to TRBJ1-5; 8 bases line up with TRBD1. Germline assignment: CDR1 LNHDA and CDR2 SQIVND (reference sequence). CDR3 size: 14 residues. V shed 2 bases and J 7 bases; nucleotides not matched to a gene: 4.

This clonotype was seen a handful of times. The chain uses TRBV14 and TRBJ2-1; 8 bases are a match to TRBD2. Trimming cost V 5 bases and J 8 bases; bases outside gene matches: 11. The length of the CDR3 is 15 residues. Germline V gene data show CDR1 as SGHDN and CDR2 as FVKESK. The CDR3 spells CASSAPGLGGYEQFF. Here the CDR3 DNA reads TGTGCCAGCAGCGCGCCGGGACTAGGGGGATATGAGCAGTTCTTC.